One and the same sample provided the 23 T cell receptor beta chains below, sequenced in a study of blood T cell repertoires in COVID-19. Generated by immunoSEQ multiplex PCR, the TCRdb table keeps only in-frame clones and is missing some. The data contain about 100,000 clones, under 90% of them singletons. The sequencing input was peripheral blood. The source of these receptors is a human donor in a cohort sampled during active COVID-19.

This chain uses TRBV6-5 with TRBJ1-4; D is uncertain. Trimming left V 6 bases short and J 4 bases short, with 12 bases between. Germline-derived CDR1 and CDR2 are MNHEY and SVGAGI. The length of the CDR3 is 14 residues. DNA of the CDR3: TGTGCCAGCAGCTACGGGCACGGTAATGAAAAACTGTTTTTT. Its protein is CASSYGHGNEKLFF.

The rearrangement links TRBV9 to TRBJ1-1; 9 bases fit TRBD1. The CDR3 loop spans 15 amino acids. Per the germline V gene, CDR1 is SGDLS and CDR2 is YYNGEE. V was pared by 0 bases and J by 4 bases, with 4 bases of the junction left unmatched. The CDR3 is CASSVETGGPTEAFF. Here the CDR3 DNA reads TGTGCCAGCAGCGTAGAGACAGGGGGTCCCACTGAAGCTTTCTTT.

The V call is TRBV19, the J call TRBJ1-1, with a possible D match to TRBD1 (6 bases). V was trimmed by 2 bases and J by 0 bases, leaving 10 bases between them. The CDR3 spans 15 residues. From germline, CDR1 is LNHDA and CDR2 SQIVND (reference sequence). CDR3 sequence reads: CASSINGQLNTEAFF. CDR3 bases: TGTGCCAGTAGTATAAATGGACAGCTGAACACTGAAGCTTTCTTT.

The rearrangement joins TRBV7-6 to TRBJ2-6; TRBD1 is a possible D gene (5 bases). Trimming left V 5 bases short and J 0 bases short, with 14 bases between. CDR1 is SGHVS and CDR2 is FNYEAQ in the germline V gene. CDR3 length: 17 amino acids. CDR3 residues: CASSVLRGDSGANVLTF. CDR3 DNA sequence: TGTGCCAGCAGCGTCCTTAGGGGTGACTCTGGGGCCAACGTCCTGACTTTC. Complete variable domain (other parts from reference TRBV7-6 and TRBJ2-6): GAGVSQSPRYKVTKRGQDVALRCDPISGHVSLYWYRQALGQGPEFLTYFNYEAQQDKSGLPNDRFSAERPEGSISTLTIQRTEQRDSAMYRCASSVLRGDSGANVLTFGAGSRLTVL.

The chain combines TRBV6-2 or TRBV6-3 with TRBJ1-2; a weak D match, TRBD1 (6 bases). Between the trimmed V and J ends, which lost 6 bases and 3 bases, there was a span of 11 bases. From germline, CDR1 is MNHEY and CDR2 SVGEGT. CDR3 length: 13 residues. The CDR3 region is CASSPGQDYGYTF. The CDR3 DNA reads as TGTGCCAGCAGCCCGGGACAAGACTATGGCTACACCTTC.

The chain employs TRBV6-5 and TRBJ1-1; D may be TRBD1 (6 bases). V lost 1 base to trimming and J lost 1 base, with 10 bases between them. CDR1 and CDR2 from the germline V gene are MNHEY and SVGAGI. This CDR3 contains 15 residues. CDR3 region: CASSYLDRRNTEAFF. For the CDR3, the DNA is TGTGCCAGCAGTTACTTAGACAGGCGGAACACTGAAGCTTTCTTT.

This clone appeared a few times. The CDR3 protein is CASSLAGTRNTEAFF. The CDR3 DNA reads as TGTGCCAGCAGCCTGGCAGGGACTCGGAACACTGAAGCTTTCTTT. This chain uses TRBV14 with TRBJ1-1; D is perhaps TRBD1 (5 bases). CDR3 size: 15 residues. Trimming cost V 4 bases and J 1 base, with 13 bases left between them. The germline V gene encodes CDR1 SGHDN and CDR2 FVKESK.

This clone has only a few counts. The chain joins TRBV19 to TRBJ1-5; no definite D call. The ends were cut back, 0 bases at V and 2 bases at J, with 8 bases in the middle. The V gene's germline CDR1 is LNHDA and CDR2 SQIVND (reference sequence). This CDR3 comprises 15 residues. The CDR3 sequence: CASSIDRMGNQPQHF. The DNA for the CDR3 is TGTGCCAGTAGTATAGACAGGATGGGCAATCAGCCCCAGCATTTT.

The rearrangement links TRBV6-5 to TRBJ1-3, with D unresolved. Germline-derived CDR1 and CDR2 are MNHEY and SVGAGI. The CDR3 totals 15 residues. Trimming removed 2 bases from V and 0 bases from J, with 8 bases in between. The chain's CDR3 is CASSYASHSGNTIYF. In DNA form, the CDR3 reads TGTGCCAGCAGTTACGCCAGTCACTCTGGAAACACCATATATTTT.

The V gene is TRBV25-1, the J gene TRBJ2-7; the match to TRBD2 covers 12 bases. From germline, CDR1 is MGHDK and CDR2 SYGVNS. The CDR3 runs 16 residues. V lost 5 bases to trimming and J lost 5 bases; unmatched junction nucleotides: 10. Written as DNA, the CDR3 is TGTGCCAGCAGTACCGGTCCGACTAGCGGGAGTCACGAGCAGTACTTC. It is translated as CASSTGPTSGSHEQYF.

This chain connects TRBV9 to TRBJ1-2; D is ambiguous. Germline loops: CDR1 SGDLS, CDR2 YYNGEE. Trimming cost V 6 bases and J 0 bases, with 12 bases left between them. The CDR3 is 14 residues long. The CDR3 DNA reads TGTGCCAGCACCCCGGGTGGAACTAACTATGGCTACACCTTC. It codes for CASTPGGTNYGYTF.

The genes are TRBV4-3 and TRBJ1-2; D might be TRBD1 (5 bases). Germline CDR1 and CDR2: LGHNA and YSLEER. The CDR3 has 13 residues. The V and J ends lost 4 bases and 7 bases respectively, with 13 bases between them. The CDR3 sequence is CASSPKRGGGYTF. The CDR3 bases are TGCGCCAGCAGCCCTAAGCGGGGCGGTGGCTACACCTTC.

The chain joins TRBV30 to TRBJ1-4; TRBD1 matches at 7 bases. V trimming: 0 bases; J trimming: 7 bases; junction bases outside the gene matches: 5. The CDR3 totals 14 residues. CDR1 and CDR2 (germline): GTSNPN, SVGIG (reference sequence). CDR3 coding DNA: TGTGCCTGGAGTGTAAAGGGGGCGAGTGAAAAACTGTTTTTT. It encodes CAWSVKGASEKLFF.

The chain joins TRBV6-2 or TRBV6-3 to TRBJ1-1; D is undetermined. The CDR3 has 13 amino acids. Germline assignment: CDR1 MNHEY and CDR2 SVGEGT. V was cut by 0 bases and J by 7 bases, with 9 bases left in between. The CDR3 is CASSYSRGYEAFF. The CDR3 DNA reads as TGTGCCAGCAGTTACTCTCGGGGATATGAAGCTTTCTTT.

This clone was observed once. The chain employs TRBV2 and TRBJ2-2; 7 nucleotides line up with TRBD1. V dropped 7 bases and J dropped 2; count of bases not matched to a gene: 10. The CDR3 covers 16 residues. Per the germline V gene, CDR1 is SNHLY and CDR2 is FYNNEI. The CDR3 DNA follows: TGTGCCAGCACAAGGACCGGGACAGCCAACACCGGGGAGCTGTTTTTT. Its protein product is CASTRTGTANTGELFF. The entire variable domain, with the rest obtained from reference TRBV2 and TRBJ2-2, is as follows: EPEVTQTPSHQVTQMGQEVILRCVPISNHLYFYWYRQILGQKVEFLVSFYNNEISEKSEIFDDQFSVERPDGSNFTLKIRSTKLEDSAMYFCASTRTGTANTGELFFGEGSRLTVL.

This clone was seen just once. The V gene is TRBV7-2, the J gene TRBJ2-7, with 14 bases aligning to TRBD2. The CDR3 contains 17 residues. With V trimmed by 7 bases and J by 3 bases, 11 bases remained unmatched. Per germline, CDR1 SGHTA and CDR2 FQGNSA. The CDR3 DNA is TGTGCCAGCACCCGATCCGGGACTAGCGGGAGATTCTACGAGCAGTACTTC. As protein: CASTRSGTSGRFYEQYF.

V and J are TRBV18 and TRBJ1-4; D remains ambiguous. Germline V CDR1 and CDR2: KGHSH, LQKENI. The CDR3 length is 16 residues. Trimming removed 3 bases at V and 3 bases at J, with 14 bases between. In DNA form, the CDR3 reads TGTGCCAGCTCACCTACTAGGGAGACGGCTAATGAAAAACTGTTTTTT. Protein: CASSPTRETANEKLFF.

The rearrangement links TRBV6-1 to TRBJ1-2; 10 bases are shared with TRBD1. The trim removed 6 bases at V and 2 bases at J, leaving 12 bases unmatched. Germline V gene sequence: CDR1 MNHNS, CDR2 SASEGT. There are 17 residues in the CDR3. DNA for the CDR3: TGTGCCAGCAGCGAAAGCGGCCAGGGACAGGGGAACTATGGCTACACCTTC. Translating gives CASSESGQGQGNYGYTF.

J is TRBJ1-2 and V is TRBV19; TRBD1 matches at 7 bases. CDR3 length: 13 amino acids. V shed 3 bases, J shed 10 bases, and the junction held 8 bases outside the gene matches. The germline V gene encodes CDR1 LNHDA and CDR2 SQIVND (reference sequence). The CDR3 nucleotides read TGTGCCAGTAGTATCTTGGCAGGGGGAACCTACACCTTC. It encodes CASSILAGGTYTF.

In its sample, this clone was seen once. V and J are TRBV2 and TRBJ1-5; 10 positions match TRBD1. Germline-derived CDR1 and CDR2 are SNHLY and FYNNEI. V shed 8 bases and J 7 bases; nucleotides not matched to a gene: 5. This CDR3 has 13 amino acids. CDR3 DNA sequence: TGTGCCAGCTCCGGGACAGGGGAACAGCCCCAGCATTTT. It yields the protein CASSGTGEQPQHF. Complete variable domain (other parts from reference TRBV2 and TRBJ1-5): EPEVTQTPSHQVTQMGQEVILRCVPISNHLYFYWYRQILGQKVEFLVSFYNNEISEKSEIFDDQFSVERPDGSNFTLKIRSTKLEDSAMYFCASSGTGEQPQHFGDGTRLSIL.

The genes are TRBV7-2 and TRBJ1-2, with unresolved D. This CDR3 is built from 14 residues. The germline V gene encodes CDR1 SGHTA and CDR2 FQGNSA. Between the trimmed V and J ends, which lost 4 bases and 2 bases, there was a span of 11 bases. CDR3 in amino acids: CASSSDLGNYGYTF. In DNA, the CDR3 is TGTGCCAGCAGCTCCGATCTCGGGAACTATGGCTACACCTTC.

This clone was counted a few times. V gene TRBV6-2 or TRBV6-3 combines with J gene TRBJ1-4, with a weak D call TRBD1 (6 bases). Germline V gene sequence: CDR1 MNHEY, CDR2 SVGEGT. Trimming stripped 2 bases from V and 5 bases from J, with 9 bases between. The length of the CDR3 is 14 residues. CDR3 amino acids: CASSYGGQNEKLFF. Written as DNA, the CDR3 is TGTGCCAGCAGTTACGGAGGACAGAATGAAAAACTGTTTTTT.

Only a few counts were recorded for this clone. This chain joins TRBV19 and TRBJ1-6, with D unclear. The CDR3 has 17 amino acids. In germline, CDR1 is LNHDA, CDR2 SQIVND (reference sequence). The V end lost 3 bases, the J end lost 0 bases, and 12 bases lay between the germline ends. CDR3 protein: CASSMEAFSSYNSPLHF. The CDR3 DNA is TGTGCCAGTAGTATGGAGGCCTTCAGCTCCTATAATTCACCCCTCCACTTT.